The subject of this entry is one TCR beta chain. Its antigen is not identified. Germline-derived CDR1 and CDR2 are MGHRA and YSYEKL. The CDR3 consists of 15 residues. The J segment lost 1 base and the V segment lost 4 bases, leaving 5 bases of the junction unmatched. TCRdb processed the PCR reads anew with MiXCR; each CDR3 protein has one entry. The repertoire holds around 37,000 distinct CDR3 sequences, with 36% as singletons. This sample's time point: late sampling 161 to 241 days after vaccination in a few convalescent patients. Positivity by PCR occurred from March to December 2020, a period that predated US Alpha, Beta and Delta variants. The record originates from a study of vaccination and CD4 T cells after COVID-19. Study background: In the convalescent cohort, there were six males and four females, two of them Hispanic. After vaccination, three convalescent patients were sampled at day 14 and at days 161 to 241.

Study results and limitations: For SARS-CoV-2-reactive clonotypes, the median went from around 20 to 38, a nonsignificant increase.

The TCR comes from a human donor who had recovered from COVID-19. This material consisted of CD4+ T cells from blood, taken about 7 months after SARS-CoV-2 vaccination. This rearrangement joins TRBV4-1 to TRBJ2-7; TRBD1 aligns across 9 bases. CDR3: CASSPGTGISYEQYF. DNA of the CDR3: TGCGCCAGCAGCCCCGGGACAGGGATTTCCTACGAGCAGTACTTC.